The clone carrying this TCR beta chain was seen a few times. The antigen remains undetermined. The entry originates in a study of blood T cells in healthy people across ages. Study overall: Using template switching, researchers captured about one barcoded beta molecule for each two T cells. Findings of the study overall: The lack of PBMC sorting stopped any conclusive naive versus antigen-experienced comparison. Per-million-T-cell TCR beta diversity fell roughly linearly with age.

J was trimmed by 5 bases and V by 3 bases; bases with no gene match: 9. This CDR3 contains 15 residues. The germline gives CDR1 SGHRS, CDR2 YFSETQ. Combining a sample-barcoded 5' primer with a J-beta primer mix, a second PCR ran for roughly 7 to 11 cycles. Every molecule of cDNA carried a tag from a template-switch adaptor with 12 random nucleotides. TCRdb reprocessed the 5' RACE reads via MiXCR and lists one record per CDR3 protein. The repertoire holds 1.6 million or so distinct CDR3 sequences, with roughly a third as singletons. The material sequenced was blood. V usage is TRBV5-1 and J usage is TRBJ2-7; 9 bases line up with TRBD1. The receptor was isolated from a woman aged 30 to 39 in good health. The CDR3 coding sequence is TGCGCCAGCAGCTCACCGCCGGGGACAGGGCACGAGCAGTACTTC. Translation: CASSSPPGTGHEQYF.